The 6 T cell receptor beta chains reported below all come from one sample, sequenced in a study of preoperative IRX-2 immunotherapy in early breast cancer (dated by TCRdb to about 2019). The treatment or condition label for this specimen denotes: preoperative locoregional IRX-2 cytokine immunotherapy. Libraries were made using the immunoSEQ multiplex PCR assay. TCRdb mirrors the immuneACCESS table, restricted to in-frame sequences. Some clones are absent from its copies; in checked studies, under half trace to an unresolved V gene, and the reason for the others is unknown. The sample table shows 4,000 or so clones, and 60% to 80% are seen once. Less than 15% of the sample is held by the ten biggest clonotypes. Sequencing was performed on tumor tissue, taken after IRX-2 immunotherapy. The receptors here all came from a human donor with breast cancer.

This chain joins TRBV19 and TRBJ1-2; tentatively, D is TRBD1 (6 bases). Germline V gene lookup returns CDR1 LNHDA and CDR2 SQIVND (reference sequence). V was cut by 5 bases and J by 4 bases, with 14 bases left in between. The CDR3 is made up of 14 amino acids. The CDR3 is CASSPQQGPYGYTF. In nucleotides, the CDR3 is TGTGCCAGTAGTCCCCAACAGGGTCCCTATGGCTACACCTTC. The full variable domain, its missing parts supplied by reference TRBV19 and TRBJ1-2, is DGGITQSPKYLFRKEGQNVTLSCEQNLNHDAMYWYRQDPGQGLRLIYYSQIVNDFQKGDIAEGYSVSREKKESFPLTVTSAQKNPTAFYLCASSPQQGPYGYTFGSGTRLTVV.

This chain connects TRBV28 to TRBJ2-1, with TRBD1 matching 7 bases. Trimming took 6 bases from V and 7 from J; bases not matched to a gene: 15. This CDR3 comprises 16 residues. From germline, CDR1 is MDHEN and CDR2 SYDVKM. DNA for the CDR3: TGTGCCAGCAGGACACCCGGTGGACAGGTCGGAAATGAGCAGTTCTTC. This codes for CASRTPGGQVGNEQFF.

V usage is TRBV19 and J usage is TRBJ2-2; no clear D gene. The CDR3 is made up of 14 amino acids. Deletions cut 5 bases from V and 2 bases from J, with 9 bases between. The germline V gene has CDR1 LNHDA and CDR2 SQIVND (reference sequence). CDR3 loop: CASSWGINTGELFF. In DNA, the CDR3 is TGTGCCAGTAGTTGGGGAATAAACACCGGGGAGCTGTTTTTT.

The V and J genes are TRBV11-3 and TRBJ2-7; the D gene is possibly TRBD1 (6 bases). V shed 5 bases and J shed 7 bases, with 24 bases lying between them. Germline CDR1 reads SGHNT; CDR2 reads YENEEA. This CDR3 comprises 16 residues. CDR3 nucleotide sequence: TGTGCCAGCAGCACGTATAGGGGGACAAAGCCTCCAGAGCAGTACTTC. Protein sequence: CASSTYRGTKPPEQYF. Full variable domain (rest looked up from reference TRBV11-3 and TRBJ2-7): EAGVVQSPRYKIIEKKQPVAFWCNPISGHNTLYWYLQNLGQGPELLIRYENEEAVDDSQLPKDRFSAERLKGVDSTLKIQPAELGDSAVYLCASSTYRGTKPPEQYFGPGTRLTVT.

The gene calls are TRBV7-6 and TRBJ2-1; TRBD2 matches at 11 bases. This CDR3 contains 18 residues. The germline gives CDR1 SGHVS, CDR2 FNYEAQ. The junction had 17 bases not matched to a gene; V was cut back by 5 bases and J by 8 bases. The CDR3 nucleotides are TGTGCCAGCAGCCGGGAACGGACTAGCGGGTTCCTTCGGGATGAGCAGTTCTTC. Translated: CASSRERTSGFLRDEQFF.

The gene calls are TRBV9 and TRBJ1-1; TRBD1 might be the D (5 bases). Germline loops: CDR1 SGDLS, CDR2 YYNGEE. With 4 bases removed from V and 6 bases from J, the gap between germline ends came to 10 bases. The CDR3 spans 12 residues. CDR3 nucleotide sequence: TGTGCCAGCAGCTTAGGGGACTCTGAAGCTTTCTTT. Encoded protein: CASSLGDSEAFF.